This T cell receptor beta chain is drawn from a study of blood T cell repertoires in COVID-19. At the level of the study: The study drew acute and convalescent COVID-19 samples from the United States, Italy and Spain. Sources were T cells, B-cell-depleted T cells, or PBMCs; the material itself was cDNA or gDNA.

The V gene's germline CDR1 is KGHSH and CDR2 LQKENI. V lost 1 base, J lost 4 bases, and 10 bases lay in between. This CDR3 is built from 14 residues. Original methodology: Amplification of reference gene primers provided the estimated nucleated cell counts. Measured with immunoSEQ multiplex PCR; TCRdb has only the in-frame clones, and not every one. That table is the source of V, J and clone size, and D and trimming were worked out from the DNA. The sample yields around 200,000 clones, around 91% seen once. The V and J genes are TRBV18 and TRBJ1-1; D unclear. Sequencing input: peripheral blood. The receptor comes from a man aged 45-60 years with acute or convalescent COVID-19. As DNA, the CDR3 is TGTGCCAGCTCACCACGGGGAGAGGGCACTGAAGCTTTCTTT. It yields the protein CASSPRGEGTEAFF.